Listed below are T cell receptor beta chains from one sample, sequenced in a study of early T cells in non-severe SARS-CoV-2 infection. TCRdb ran MiXCR on the 5' RACE reads and lists one entry per CDR3 protein. The top ten clones hold 6% to 8.5% of a sample with tens of thousands of distinct CDR3 sequences, around 10% of them seen once. The input for sequencing was whole blood, taken at baseline. The receptors were gathered from an adult who was a healthcare worker with PCR-confirmed SARS-CoV-2 infection or an uninfected control (not recorded which). Both conserved end residues are part of each CDR3. Part of the rows lack a size; the others show once, few, many or a class for expanded clones.

size	V	J	CDR3
few	TRBV20-1	TRBJ2-4	CSAGSYEAKNIQYF
NA	TRBV12-3/TRBV12-4	TRBJ1-3	CASSLVAHSGNTIYF
few	TRBV10-1	TRBJ1-2	CASSRGTGYGYTF
many	TRBV12-3/TRBV12-4	TRBJ1-2	CASSPRGVAYGYTF
many	TRBV13	TRBJ2-3	CASSLPGGYPDTQYF
many	TRBV29-1	TRBJ2-5	CSVRTDKETQYF
few	TRBV5-1	TRBJ1-4	CASKVDTWSEKLFF
many	TRBV2	TRBJ1-1	CASSDRTRNTEAFF
few	TRBV7-2	TRBJ2-3	CASSPQTGDGTDTQYF
NA	TRBV19	TRBJ1-1	CASTPGTEAFF
NA	TRBV20-1	TRBJ2-7	CSAGDGHFSSYEQYF
few	TRBV9	TRBJ2-7	CASSVAAGGEQYF
NA	TRBV6-1	TRBJ2-2	CASSDASSGAGELFF
few	TRBV7-8	TRBJ1-2	CASSLGARWSGYTF